Reported below is one T cell receptor beta chain. This entry comes from a study of blood T cell repertoires in COVID-19. Across the study: Acute and convalescent COVID-19 specimens originated in the United States, Italy and Spain.

Germline values: CDR1 SGHTA, CDR2 FQGNSA. The CDR3 length is 16 residues. The V gene lost 4 bases and the J gene lost 6 bases, with 18 bases spanning the gap. Method: immunoSEQ multiplex PCR; TCRdb's copy keeps in-frame clones and lacks some. The top ten hold 11% of the sample, which has some 76,000 clones, about 80% seen once. The sample taken for sequencing was peripheral blood. The J gene is TRBJ1-4, the V gene TRBV7-2, with D unresolved. The TCR was taken from a man aged 50-59 years with acute or convalescent COVID-19. DNA of the CDR3: TGTGCCAGCAGCTCCTCGGGGAGGTTGAGGGATGAAAAACTGTTTTTT. Amino acid sequence: CASSSSGRLRDEKLFF.